Each of the 20 T cell receptor beta chains below was sequenced from the same sample in a study of radiotherapy plus CTLA-4 blockade in lung cancer. Here immunoSEQ multiplex PCR was the method, and the copy in TCRdb shows in-frame clones only, minus some. The sample holds about 87,000 clones, approximately 86% seen once. Material: peripheral blood, obtained from a patient treated with radiotherapy plus ipilimumab. These receptors came from a human donor with non-small cell lung cancer that progressed on radiotherapy plus ipilimumab.

This chain uses TRBV7-9 with TRBJ2-1; 8 nucleotides line up with TRBD1. Germline V gene lookup returns CDR1 SEHNR and CDR2 FQNEAQ (reference sequence). The CDR3 length is 17 residues. J lost 0 bases, V lost 1 base, and 5 bases had no gene match. Here the CDR3 DNA reads TGTGCCAGCAGCTTAGGGACAGGGCCTAGCTCCTACAATGAGCAGTTCTTC. It encodes CASSLGTGPSSYNEQFF.

This clone is a singleton in its sample. The chain carries TRBV11-2 and TRBJ2-7, with D possibly being TRBD2 (6 bases). In germline, CDR1 is SGHAT, CDR2 FQNNGV. Trimming cost V 6 bases and J 3 bases, with 15 bases left between them. The CDR3 contains 14 residues. CDR3 nucleotide sequence: TGTGCCAGCAGGGGGGGTGCGGGAATCTACGAGCAGTACTTC. It yields the protein CASRGGAGIYEQYF. Using reference TRBV11-2 and TRBJ2-7 for the parts outside the CDR3, the full variable domain is EAGVAQSPRYKIIEKRQSVAFWCNPISGHATLYWYQQILGQGPKLLIQFQNNGVVDDSQLPKDRFSAERLKGVDSTLKIQPAKLEDSAVYLCASRGGAGIYEQYFGPGTRLTVT.

V and J are TRBV28 and TRBJ1-2; D is unclear. The CDR3 sequence is 13 residues long. Trimming removed 8 bases from V and 2 bases from J, with 12 bases in between. Germline values: CDR1 MDHEN, CDR2 SYDVKM. The CDR3 bases are TGTGCCAGCGTTTCGACGCGAAACTATGGCTACACCTTC. This sequence encodes CASVSTRNYGYTF.

The rearrangement joins TRBV27 to TRBJ2-3, with D hard to call. The germline gives CDR1 MNHEY, CDR2 SMNVEV (reference sequence). This CDR3 region has 13 residues. Deletions cut 0 bases from V and 6 bases from J, with 7 bases between. The DNA for the CDR3 is TGTGCCAGCAGTTTATCATCCTGGGATACGCAGTATTTT. Residues: CASSLSSWDTQYF.

The table lists this clone with a few counts. The chain links TRBV28 to TRBJ2-3; the D gene is possibly TRBD1 (6 bases). CDR1 is MDHEN, CDR2 SYDVKM, per germline. The CDR3 loop spans 15 amino acids. The V end lost 6 bases, the J end lost 2 bases, and 15 bases lay between the germline ends. For the CDR3, the DNA is TGTGCCAGCAGATCTGGACAGAGGCCCACAGATACGCAGTATTTT. This encodes CASRSGQRPTDTQYF.

The rearrangement uses TRBV4-1 and TRBJ2-7, with TRBD1 matching 11 bases. Germline V lookup: CDR1 MGHRA, CDR2 YSYEKL. This CDR3 has 16 residues. J gave up 7 bases and V 0 bases, and 8 bases lay outside the gene matches. The DNA of the CDR3 is TGCGCCAGCAGCCAAGATCTAGGGACAGGGGGGCGGGAGCAGTACTTC. Its translation is CASSQDLGTGGREQYF.

In this sample, this clone turned up once. The chain has TRBV6-5 and TRBJ1-5, with 8 nucleotides matching TRBD1. The junction had 7 bases not matched to a gene; V was cut back by 5 bases and J by 7 bases. CDR3 length equals 14 residues. Germline CDR1 and CDR2: MNHEY and SVGAGI. The CDR3, as DNA: TGTGCCAGCAGTGCGGGACAGGTGGTCCAGCCCCAGCATTTT. This encodes CASSAGQVVQPQHF.

The sample holds one count of this clone. The chain links TRBV28 to TRBJ1-1; 8 bases agree with TRBD1. The length of the CDR3 is 16 residues. The V segment lost 3 bases and the J segment 1 base; nucleotides outside the gene matches: 7. From germline, CDR1 is MDHEN and CDR2 SYDVKM. In DNA form, the CDR3 reads TGTGCCAGCAGTTTCAGGCCCGGGACAGGGAACACTGAAGCTTTCTTT. Translated, it gives CASSFRPGTGNTEAFF.

The rearrangement uses TRBV5-1 and TRBJ1-3, with 12 bases fitting TRBD1. This CDR3 has 17 residues. After removal of 4 bases from V and 8 bases from J, the junction contained 13 bases not matched to a gene. Germline loops: CDR1 SGHRS, CDR2 YFSETQ. The CDR3 coding sequence is TGCGCCAGCAGCCTGGGGGACAGGGGGCCCCTGGTGGACACCATATATTTT. This gives the protein CASSLGDRGPLVDTIYF.

CDR3 coding DNA: TGTGCCAGCAGCTTGGGCGTCGAGCAGTACTTC. Its protein is CASSLGVEQYF. V usage is TRBV11-3 and J usage is TRBJ2-7; D is unclear. V was cut by 3 bases and J by 6 bases, with 6 bases left in between. CDR1 and CDR2 (germline): SGHNT, YENEEA. The CDR3 runs to 11 residues.

The chain employs TRBV5-1 and TRBJ1-2, with D perhaps TRBD1 (6 bases). Germline V gene lookup returns CDR1 SGHRS and CDR2 YFSETQ. Trimming removed 4 bases at V and 2 bases at J, with 21 bases between. This CDR3 is built from 17 residues. The CDR3: CASSLGGSNAANYGYTF. The CDR3 coding sequence is TGCGCCAGCAGCCTCGGGGGCAGTAACGCGGCAAACTATGGCTACACCTTC.

This chain joins TRBV2 and TRBJ2-2; TRBD2 aligns across 15 bases. CDR3 size: 17 residues. Germline CDR1 and CDR2: SNHLY and FYNNEI. V gave up 8 bases and J gave up 4 bases; unmatched junction bases: 8. The CDR3 is CASGEGLAGGSTGELFF. The CDR3 bases are TGTGCCAGCGGGGAGGGACTAGCGGGAGGAAGCACCGGGGAGCTGTTTTTT.

The V and J genes are TRBV27 and TRBJ1-5; 8 nucleotides match TRBD1. Germline assignment: CDR1 MNHEY and CDR2 SMNVEV (reference sequence). CDR3 length: 16 residues. The trim removed 6 bases at V and 3 bases at J, leaving 10 bases unmatched. The CDR3 region is CASSKYGTGNNQPQHF. The CDR3, as DNA: TGTGCCAGCAGCAAATACGGGACAGGCAACAATCAGCCCCAGCATTTT.

This clone was counted a single time. Other DNA sequences in this specimen translate into the identical CDR3. J is TRBJ1-1 and V is TRBV7-9, with unresolved D. The CDR3 is 11 residues long. The V gene's germline CDR1 is SEHNR and CDR2 FQNEAQ (reference sequence). The V end lost 0 bases, the J end lost 8 bases, and 4 bases lay between the germline ends. The CDR3 region has the DNA TGTGCCAGCAGCTTAGCAGGGGAAGCTTTCTTT. It encodes CASSLAGEAFF. The whole variable domain, remainder taken from reference TRBV7-9 and TRBJ1-1, is DTGVSQNPRHKITKRGQNVTFRCDPISEHNRLYWYRQTLGQGPEFLTYFQNEAQLEKSRLLSDRFSAERPKGSFSTLEIQRTEQGDSAMYLCASSLAGEAFFGQGTRLTVV.

CDR3 nucleotides: TGTGCCAGCAGCTTAGAGAGGCAGGGCGGTGGGGGGCAGTACTTC. Translation gives CASSLERQGGGGQYF. The V and J genes are TRBV11-2 and TRBJ2-7; D is possibly TRBD1 or TRBD2 (5 bases each). The V gene lost 0 bases and the J gene lost 9 bases, with 18 bases spanning the gap. The germline CDR1 and CDR2 sequences are SGHAT and FQNNGV. This CDR3 comprises 15 residues.

This rearrangement joins TRBV27 to TRBJ1-1; D gene uncertain. Germline assignment: CDR1 MNHEY and CDR2 SMNVEV (reference sequence). Trimming shortened V by 8 bases and J by 0 bases, and 16 bases separated the two germline ends. The CDR3 is made up of 15 amino acids. In DNA form, the CDR3 reads TGTGCCAGCTGGACCGGCGGGCGGATGAACACTGAAGCTTTCTTT. Its protein product is CASWTGGRMNTEAFF.

V usage is TRBV9 and J usage is TRBJ2-1; 7 nucleotides agree with TRBD2. Germline lookup yields CDR1 SGDLS and CDR2 YYNGEE. The trim removed 4 bases at V and 6 bases at J, leaving 13 bases unmatched. The CDR3 consists of 16 residues. CDR3 in DNA: TGTGCCAGCAGCCCGGACATGGGGGGGACGGGCAATGAGCAGTTCTTC. Translation: CASSPDMGGTGNEQFF. Using reference TRBV9 and TRBJ2-1 for the parts outside the CDR3, the full variable domain is DSGVTQTPKHLITATGQRVTLRCSPRSGDLSVYWYQQSLDQGLQFLIQYYNGEERAKGNILERFSAQQFPDLHSELNLSSLELGDSALYFCASSPDMGGTGNEQFFGPGTRLTVL.

This clone was detected only a few times. The DNA of the CDR3 is TGTGCCAGCACCAAATATCACGGACAGGGATACGAGCAGTACTTC. It translates to CASTKYHGQGYEQYF. V and J are TRBV27 and TRBJ2-7, with 8 bases lining up with TRBD1. This CDR3 has 15 residues. Germline V gene sequence: CDR1 MNHEY, CDR2 SMNVEV (reference sequence). The J segment lost 4 bases and the V segment lost 7 bases, leaving 12 bases of the junction unmatched.

The sample holds one count of this clone. The chain recombines TRBV4-1 with TRBJ1-1; D not certain. Germline V gene data show CDR1 as MGHRA and CDR2 as YSYEKL. CDR3 length: 14 residues. V lost 0 bases, J lost 8 bases, and 13 bases lay in between. The DNA for the CDR3 is TGCGCCAGCAGCCAAGATATCGGACCGAGAGAAGCTTTCTTT. As protein: CASSQDIGPREAFF.

J is TRBJ1-3 and V is TRBV10-3; D call uncertain. Per the germline V gene, CDR1 is ENHRY and CDR2 is SYGVKD. This CDR3 spans 13 amino acids. V was cut by 7 bases and J by 0 bases, with 7 bases left in between. CDR3 sequence reads: CAITASSGNTIYF. The CDR3 nucleotides are TGTGCCATCACCGCCAGCTCTGGAAACACCATATATTTT.